Below, 9 T cell receptor beta chains from the same sample are listed, as sequenced in a study of T cell changes during pregnancy in multiple sclerosis. Profiled with immunoSEQ multiplex PCR; TCRdb holds only in-frame clones, not every one. In the table there are fewer than 150,000 clones, roughly 95% of which are singletons. The material sequenced was peripheral blood, taken after pregnancy. The receptors shown here come from a female donor with multiple sclerosis, enrolled in a pregnancy study.

The V and J genes are TRBV29-1 and TRBJ2-3, with 13 bases that match TRBD2. With V trimmed by 4 bases and J by 3 bases, 1 base remained unmatched. Germline-derived CDR1 and CDR2 are SQVTM and ANQGSEA. There are 14 residues in the CDR3. Here the CDR3 reads CSVVTSGRTDTQYF. The CDR3 DNA reads as TGCAGCGTTGTGACTAGCGGGAGGACAGATACGCAGTATTTT.

The chain joins TRBV5-6 to TRBJ1-5, with no clear D. Deletions cut 4 bases from V and 4 bases from J, with 6 bases between. The CDR3 totals 12 residues. Per the germline V gene, CDR1 is SGHDT and CDR2 is YYEEEE. CDR3 in DNA: TGTGCCAGCAGCCTCAGTAATCAGCCCCAGCATTTT. Translating it yields CASSLSNQPQHF.

This sequence joins TRBV13 and TRBJ2-4, with TRBD2 as a possible D gene (5 bases). Germline-derived CDR1 and CDR2 are PRHDT and FYEKMQ (reference sequence). V dropped 5 bases and J dropped 0 bases, with 14 bases sitting between them. The CDR3 has 16 amino acids. CDR3 DNA sequence: TGTGCCAGCAGCACCAAAGGACGGGAAGCCAAAAACATTCAGTACTTC. Encoded protein: CASSTKGREAKNIQYF.

In regard to this clone: Mismatch with germline at one junction end may stem from a read error. The V and J genes are TRBV7-7 and TRBJ2-2; 8 bases map to TRBD1. CDR3 length: 16 amino acids. Looked up from germline, CDR1 is SSHAT and CDR2 is FNYEAQ (reference sequence). For the CDR3, the DNA is TGTGCTAGCAGCTTAAGGGTCAGGGGGCGCGACGGGGAGCTGTTTTTT. Its protein is CASSLRVRGRDGELFF.

The chain joins TRBV19 to TRBJ1-1; D gene uncertain. Germline-derived CDR1 and CDR2 are LNHDA and SQIVND (reference sequence). The germline V and J ends were trimmed by 9 bases and 2 bases, with 13 bases remaining between them. This CDR3 comprises 13 residues. The CDR3 bases are TGTGCCAGCCAATTATTAACAAACACTGAAGCTTTCTTT. Protein product: CASQLLTNTEAFF.

CDR3: CASSMSGFGQPQHF. DNA for the CDR3: TGTGCCAGTAGTATGTCGGGTTTCGGTCAGCCCCAGCATTTT. This chain links TRBV19 with TRBJ1-5; D not resolved. Trimming pared 3 bases from V and 6 bases from J, leaving 12 bases between. The germline gives CDR1 LNHDA, CDR2 SQIVND (reference sequence). CDR3 length equals 14 residues.

This clone was observed once. This sequence joins TRBV29-1 and TRBJ2-1, with D possibly matching TRBD2 (6 bases). The V gene lost 1 base and the J gene lost 5 bases, with 15 bases spanning the gap. Germline V CDR1 and CDR2: SQVTM, ANQGSEA. There are 15 residues in the CDR3. CDR3 residues: CSVEGRLVGDNEQFF. As DNA, the CDR3 is TGCAGCGTTGAAGGGCGACTAGTGGGTGACAATGAGCAGTTCTTC.

The chain joins TRBV7-9 to TRBJ1-4, with D tentatively TRBD1 (6 bases). Trimming cost V 5 bases and J 8 bases, with 15 bases left between them. Germline V gene lookup returns CDR1 SEHNR and CDR2 FQNEAQ (reference sequence). There are 14 residues in the CDR3. As DNA, the CDR3 is TGTGCCAGCAGCGCCTTGACAGGAGAGGAAAAACTGTTTTTT. This translates into CASSALTGEEKLFF.

The chain combines TRBV7-6 with TRBJ2-1; 11 bases line up with TRBD1. Looked up from germline, CDR1 is SGHVS and CDR2 is FNYEAQ. Germline trimming cut 3 bases from V and 8 bases from J; bases unmatched to any gene: 3. The CDR3 is made up of 14 amino acids. The CDR3 is CASSFGTGGDEQFF. For the CDR3, the DNA is TGTGCCAGCAGCTTTGGGACAGGGGGGGATGAGCAGTTCTTC.